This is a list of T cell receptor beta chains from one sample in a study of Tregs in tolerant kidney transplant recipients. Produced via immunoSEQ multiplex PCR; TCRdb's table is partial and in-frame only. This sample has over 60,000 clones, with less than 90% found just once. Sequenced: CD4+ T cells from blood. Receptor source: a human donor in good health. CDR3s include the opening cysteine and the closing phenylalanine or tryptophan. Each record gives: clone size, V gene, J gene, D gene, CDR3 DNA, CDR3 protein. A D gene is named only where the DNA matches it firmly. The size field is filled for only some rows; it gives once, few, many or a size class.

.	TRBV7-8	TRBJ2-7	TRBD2	TGTGCCAGCAGCCCCGGACTAGCGGGGCCCTACGAGCAGTACTTC	CASSPGLAGPYEQYF
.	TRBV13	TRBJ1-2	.	TGTGCCAGCAGCTTAGAACCCGCCAGAGGCTACACCTTC	CASSLEPARGYTF
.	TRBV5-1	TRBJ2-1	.	TGCGCCAGCAGCTGGGAGACTAGTGCTTACAATGAGCAGTTCTTC	CASSWETSAYNEQFF
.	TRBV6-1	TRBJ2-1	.	TGTGCCAGCAGTGACAGCCTATACAATGAGCAGTTCTTC	CASSDSLYNEQFF
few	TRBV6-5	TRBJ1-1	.	TGTGCCAGCAGTTACAGGGGAAGGATGAACACTGAAGCTTTCTTT	CASSYRGRMNTEAFF
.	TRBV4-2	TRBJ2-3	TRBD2	TGTGCCAGCAGCCAAACACTAGCGACCCCTACAGATACGCAGTATTTT	CASSQTLATPTDTQYF
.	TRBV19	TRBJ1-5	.	TGTGCCTCGAGCCCCGGGACAAATAATCAGCCCCAGCATTTT	CASSPGTNNQPQHF
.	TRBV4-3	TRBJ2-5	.	TGCGCCAGCAGCCAGGTTCGAGGGCAAGAGACCCAGTACTTC	CASSQVRGQETQYF
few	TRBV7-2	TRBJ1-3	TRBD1	TGTGCCAGCAGCTTTGGACAGGGAGGAAACACCATATATTTT	CASSFGQGGNTIYF
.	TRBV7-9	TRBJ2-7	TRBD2	TGTGCCAGCAGCTTGACTAGCGCCCTTGGAGAGCAGTACTTC	CASSLTSALGEQYF
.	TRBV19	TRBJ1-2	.	TGTGCCAGTAGTCCCTACACGGGAAACTATGGCTACACCTTC	CASSPYTGNYGYTF
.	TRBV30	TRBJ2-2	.	TGTGCCTGGAGGGGTAGCGTTCAATACGGGGAGCTGTTTTTT	CAWRGSVQYGELFF
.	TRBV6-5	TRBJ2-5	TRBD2	TGTGCCAGCAGACTCCTAGCGGGGAGGGAGACCCAGTACTTC	CASRLLAGRETQYF
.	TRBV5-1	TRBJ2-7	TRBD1	TGCGCCAGCAGCTGGGACAGCCTAGTCGGGCAATACGAGCAGTACTTC	CASSWDSLVGQYEQYF
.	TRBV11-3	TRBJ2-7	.	TGTGCCAGCAGCCTCGGAGGCTGGGACTTCCCCTACGAGCAGTACTTC	CASSLGGWDFPYEQYF
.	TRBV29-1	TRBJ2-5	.	TGCAGCGTTGGCCGGGTGGCAGGGGCCCGGATACGTCAAGAGACCCAGTACTTC	CSVGRVAGARIRQETQYF